The source of this TCR beta chain is a study of type 1 regulatory T cells. Background on the study: T-allo10 is a Tr1-enriched, alloantigen-specific CD4 T cell product made in vitro.

TCRdb re-analysed the reads in MiXCR, keeping a single row per CDR3 protein. The data contain approximately 97,000 distinct CDR3 sequences, 25% to 40% of them singletons. This CDR3 has 14 amino acids. With 7 bases removed from V and 4 bases from J, the gap between germline ends came to 16 bases. Germline V CDR1 and CDR2: SEHNR, FQNEAQ (reference sequence). V gene TRBV7-9 combines with J gene TRBJ1-1; a possible D gene is TRBD1 (6 bases). The sample taken for sequencing was CD4+ T cells, either the whole sample or a sorted fraction (not recorded which). The source of this sequence is a human donor in good health. CDR3 sequence (DNA): TGTGCCAGCAATTACAGGGCGGAGGGCACTGAAGCTTTCTTT. Its translation is CASNYRAEGTEAFF.